This T cell receptor beta chain is from a study of T cell changes during pregnancy in multiple sclerosis. Profiled with immunoSEQ multiplex PCR; TCRdb holds only in-frame clones, not every one. The table includes under 45,000 clones, nearly 95% detected once. CDR1 and CDR2 (germline): SGDLS, YYNGEE. CDR3 length equals 12 residues. Trimming cost V 2 bases and J 5 bases, with 5 bases left between them. Specimen: CD4+ T cells from peripheral blood mononuclear cells, collected in the third trimester of pregnancy. The V gene is TRBV9, the J gene TRBJ2-1; D unresolved. The TCR was taken from a female donor in good health, enrolled as a control in a pregnancy study. In DNA form, the CDR3 reads TGTGCCAGCAGCGTTACAGACAATGAGCAGTTCTTC. Translation: CASSVTDNEQFF. Together with reference TRBV9 and TRBJ2-1, the CDR3 gives the full variable domain: DSGVTQTPKHLITATGQRVTLRCSPRSGDLSVYWYQQSLDQGLQFLIQYYNGEERAKGNILERFSAQQFPDLHSELNLSSLELGDSALYFCASSVTDNEQFFGPGTRLTVL.